These 14 T cell receptor beta chains originate from one sample sequenced in a study of T cells in Graves' hyperthyroidism and ophthalmopathy. Amplification of TCR beta CDR3 regions used RNA as the template. The HTBI primer set was used in a first-round RT-PCR of the TCR CDR3. MiXCR, applied by TCRdb to the multiplex PCR reads, yields one record per CDR3 protein. Of approximately 590,000 distinct CDR3 sequences listed, more than 15% were seen once; the top ten hold less than 9.5%. Material for sequencing was blood. Receptors were obtained from a woman aged 30 to 39 with Graves' hyperthyroidism.

This sequence joins TRBV6-1 and TRBJ1-4; TRBD1 aligns across 7 bases. The germline CDR1 and CDR2 sequences are MNHNS and SASEGT. The CDR3 spans 15 residues. The trim removed 3 bases at V and 2 bases at J, leaving 3 bases unmatched. The CDR3 protein is CASSDTGVTNEKLFF. The CDR3 DNA reads as TGTGCCAGCAGTGACACAGGGGTGACTAATGAAAAACTGTTTTTT.

The chain uses TRBV29-1 and TRBJ2-1, with TRBD2 identical over 8 bases. This CDR3 is built from 13 residues. V lost 4 bases, J lost 6 bases, and 5 bases stayed unmatched. Per the germline V gene, CDR1 is SQVTM and CDR2 is ANQGSEA. CDR3: CSVGLARSNEQFF. Here the CDR3 DNA reads TGCAGCGTTGGACTAGCGAGGTCCAATGAGCAGTTCTTC.

A word on this clonotype: This may stem from a read error, because a much larger clone lies one nucleotide away. J is TRBJ2-3 and V is TRBV29-1; TRBD2 aligns across 7 bases. V trimming: 2 bases; J trimming: 0 bases; junction bases outside the gene matches: 2. The germline CDR1 and CDR2 sequences are SQVTM and ANQGSEA. The CDR3 has 14 amino acids. The CDR3 region has the DNA TGCAGCGTTGAACTCGGGAGGAGCACAGATACGCAGTATTTT. This translates into CSVELGRSTDTQYF.

This clonotype showed up just a few times. The chain uses TRBV20-1 and TRBJ2-7; D gene uncertain. V dropped 5 bases and J dropped 0 bases, with 11 bases sitting between them. The length of the CDR3 is 13 residues. In germline, CDR1 is DFQATT, CDR2 SNEGSKA (reference sequence). The CDR3 protein is CSAPYTSSYEQYF. CDR3 nucleotide sequence: TGCAGTGCTCCCTACACGAGCTCCTACGAGCAGTACTTC.

This clonotype was recorded at least ten times. The chain carries TRBV7-9 and TRBJ2-1; 8 nucleotides agree with TRBD2. This CDR3 has 14 amino acids. Germline CDR1 and CDR2: SEHNR and FQNEAQ (reference sequence). V gave up 0 bases and J gave up 8 bases; unmatched junction bases: 3. CDR3 DNA: TGTGCCAGCAGCTTAGCGACTAGCGTGTATGAGCAGTTCTTC. Encoded protein: CASSLATSVYEQFF.

In regard to this clonotype: A much larger clone differs from this one at a single base, so this may be a read error. The V call is TRBV12-3 or TRBV12-4, the J call TRBJ1-1, with D perhaps matching TRBD1 (6 bases). The length of the CDR3 is 17 residues. V lost 2 bases to trimming and J lost 4 bases, with 20 bases between them. The CDR3 nucleotides are TGTGCCAGCAGTTTATTCTACTCAGGGGAAATGATCACTGAAGCTTTCTTT. This gives the protein CASSLFYSGEMITEAFF.

The gene calls are TRBV4-1 and TRBJ2-1; 9 bases line up with TRBD1. Germline CDR1 and CDR2: MGHRA and YSYEKL. With V trimmed by 4 bases and J by 8 bases, 12 bases remained unmatched. This CDR3 has 16 amino acids. CDR3 coding DNA: TGCGCCAGCAGCCCAGGGATGACAGGGGGGAGTGATGAGCAGTTCTTC. Translated: CASSPGMTGGSDEQFF.

The chain recombines TRBV6-1 with TRBJ1-1, with 7 bases aligning to TRBD1. The CDR3 has 16 amino acids. Germline CDR1 is MNHNS and CDR2 is SASEGT. V was pared by 6 bases and J by 0 bases, with 10 bases of the junction left unmatched. CDR3 sequence (DNA): TGTGCCAGCAGGAGGGACAGCCGGATTTTGAACACTGAAGCTTTCTTT. This translates into CASRRDSRILNTEAFF.

The table lists this clonotype with a few counts. The chain links TRBV24-1 to TRBJ2-3; TRBD1 might be the D (6 bases). The CDR3 runs 15 residues. With 4 bases removed from V and 1 base from J, the gap between germline ends came to 11 bases. Germline CDR1 is KGHDR and CDR2 is SFDVKD. CDR3 protein: CATSEVKGGTDTQYF. CDR3 nucleotides: TGTGCCACCAGTGAGGTTAAGGGGGGCACAGATACGCAGTATTTT.

The chain joins TRBV9 to TRBJ2-1; 9 bases agree with TRBD2. In germline, CDR1 is SGDLS, CDR2 YYNGEE. V was pared by 3 bases and J by 5 bases, with 3 bases of the junction left unmatched. The CDR3 length is 14 residues. The CDR3 nucleotides read TGTGCCAGCAGCGGGCGGGAGGGGCACAATGAGCAGTTCTTC. Its protein product is CASSGREGHNEQFF.

In this sample, this clonotype turned up many times. This sequence joins TRBV2 and TRBJ2-5; 7 positions match TRBD2. J gave up 0 bases and V 4 bases, and 5 bases lay outside the gene matches. The CDR3 has 15 amino acids. The V gene's germline CDR1 is SNHLY and CDR2 FYNNEI. In nucleotides, the CDR3 is TGTGCCAGCAGTGCAGGGACTACCTACCAAGAGACCCAGTACTTC. It yields the protein CASSAGTTYQETQYF.

This chain uses TRBV12-3 or TRBV12-4 with TRBJ2-2; TRBD2 is a possible D gene (6 bases). V lost 5 bases and J lost 5, with 15 bases in between. The CDR3 covers 15 residues. CDR3 DNA: TGTGCCAGCAGTATCGGGAGATCGGGAACCGGGGAGCTGTTTTTT. Residues: CASSIGRSGTGELFF.

The table lists this clonotype with a few counts. This sequence joins TRBV5-1 and TRBJ2-1; TRBD2 aligns across 9 bases. The germline V gene encodes CDR1 SGHRS and CDR2 YFSETQ. The CDR3 has 15 residues. Unmatched junction bases numbered 7, after V lost 4 bases and J lost 5 bases. Written as DNA, the CDR3 is TGCGCCAGCAGCCGGAGCGGGAGGCTCAACAATGAGCAGTTCTTC. Translated: CASSRSGRLNNEQFF.

The rearrangement uses TRBV7-2 and TRBJ2-1; 9 nucleotides match TRBD1. Germline loops: CDR1 SGHTA, CDR2 FQGNSA. The V and J ends lost 2 bases and 5 bases, in that order; junction bases with no gene match: 4. The CDR3 runs 15 residues. CDR3 amino acids: CASSLSGTGNNEQFF. The CDR3 DNA sequence: TGTGCCAGCAGCTTATCCGGGACAGGGAACAATGAGCAGTTCTTC. Variable domain in full (rest from reference TRBV7-2 and TRBJ2-1): GAGVSQSPSNKVTEKGKDVELRCDPISGHTALYWYRQSLGQGLEFLIYFQGNSAPDKSGLPSDRFSAERTGGSVSTLTIQRTQQEDSAVYLCASSLSGTGNNEQFFGPGTRLTVL.